This T cell receptor beta chain was observed in a study of blood T cell repertoires in COVID-19 (dated by TCRdb to 2020 to 2021). Some background on the complete study: Samples from collaborators originated in the United States, Italy and Spain and spanned both the acute and convalescent phases of COVID-19. Where available, HLA class I and class II types were taken from metadata supplied by the sample provider and were not determined by assay-based typing. The repertoires were made available in a free public database intended to serve as a resource for research on the immune response to SARS-CoV-2. Nearly every sample came with metadata listing a de-identified subject ID, COVID-19 status, age in years and sex. The dataset comprised deeply sampled blood TCRbeta repertoires from subjects exposed to, actively infected with, or recovered from COVID-19. The prospective study material was composed of cDNA or gDNA derived from T cells, B-cell-depleted T cells, or PBMCs. Samples came from the ongoing ImmuneRACE study (first 160 participants) plus 1,254 subjects from 6 global collaborators.

A second Seattle source provided samples from volunteer blood donors who had recovered from COVID-19. Collaborating institutions collected whole blood in K2EDTA tubes following their own protocols. Collaborator samples were shipped for TCRbeta analysis as frozen whole blood, isolated PBMCs, or DNA extracted from either sample type. As to this clone: The target of this receptor is not known. Base-call qualities are not available, and no considerably larger clone is one nucleotide away.

Broader findings and caveats from the paper: The quantity of clinical and demographic metadata differed by source and by participant and was supplied without curation.

Inclusive of the bounding cysteine and phenylalanine, the CDR3 is 15 residues long. Of the read, only the CDR3 DNA is kept; its 45 bases are in frame from base 1. Relative to germline, V is missing 1 base and J is missing 5 bases, with 2 bases of the junction outside any gene match. According to the germline V gene (reference sequence), CDR1 reads SEHNR and CDR2 reads FQNEAQ. TCRbeta CDR3 regions were amplified from genomic DNA using the immunoSEQ Assay, a bias-controlled multiplex PCR. The study's processing was this. The number of nucleated cells in each sample was estimated from the amplification of reference gene primers within the assay. To quantify the absolute abundance of each unique TCRbeta CDR3 rearrangement, sequence reads were collapsed and filtered. For each sample, productive Simpson clonality was calculated as the square root of Simpson's diversity index across productive rearrangements. TCRdb took over this immuneACCESS table, retaining in-frame rearrangements with V and J assigned. Such tables are incomplete; in checked studies, under half of the missing clones stem from an unresolved V gene, and the remainder is unexplained. V, J and clone size reflect that table, while D and trimming were determined from the DNA. Recorded for this sample are about 170,000 clones; approximately 85% of them occurred a single time. Jointly, the top ten make up roughly 1.1% of the sample.

The chain is encoded by TRBV7-9 joined to TRBJ1-6, with 7 bases aligning to TRBD1. The receptor was isolated from a man in his sixties who had recovered from COVID-19. The source material was peripheral blood. Read as DNA, the sequence is TGTGCCAGCAGCTTAGATGACAGGGATAATTCACCCCTCCACTTT. Translation gives CASSLDDRDNSPLHF.